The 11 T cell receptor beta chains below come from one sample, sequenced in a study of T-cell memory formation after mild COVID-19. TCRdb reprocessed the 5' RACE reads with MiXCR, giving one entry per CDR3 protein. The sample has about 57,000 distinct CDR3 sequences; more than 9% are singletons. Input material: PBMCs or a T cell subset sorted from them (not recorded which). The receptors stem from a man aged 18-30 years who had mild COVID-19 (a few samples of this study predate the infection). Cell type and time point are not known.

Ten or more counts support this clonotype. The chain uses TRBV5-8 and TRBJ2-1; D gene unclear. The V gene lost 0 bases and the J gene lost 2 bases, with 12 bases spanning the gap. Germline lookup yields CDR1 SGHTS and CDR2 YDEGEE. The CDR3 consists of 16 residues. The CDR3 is CASSLGTRRAYNEQFF. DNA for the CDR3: TGTGCCAGCAGCTTGGGCACCCGTCGGGCCTACAATGAGCAGTTCTTC. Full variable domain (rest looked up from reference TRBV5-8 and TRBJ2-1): EAGVTQSPTHLIKTRGQQATLRCSPISGHTSVYWYQQALGLGLQFLLWYDEGEERNRGNFPPRFSGRQFPNYSSELNVNALELEDSALYLCASSLGTRRAYNEQFFGPGTRLTVL.

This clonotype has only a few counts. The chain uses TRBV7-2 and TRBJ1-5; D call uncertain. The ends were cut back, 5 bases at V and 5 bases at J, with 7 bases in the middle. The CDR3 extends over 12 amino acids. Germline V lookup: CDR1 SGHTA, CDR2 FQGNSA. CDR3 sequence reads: CASSPPDQPQHF. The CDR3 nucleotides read TGTGCCAGCAGCCCCCCCGATCAGCCCCAGCATTTT.

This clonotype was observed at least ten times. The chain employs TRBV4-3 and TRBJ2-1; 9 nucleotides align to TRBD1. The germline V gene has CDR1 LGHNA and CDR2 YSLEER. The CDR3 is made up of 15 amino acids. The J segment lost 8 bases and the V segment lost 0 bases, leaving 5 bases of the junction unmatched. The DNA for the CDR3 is TGCGCCAGCAGCCAAGATGACAGGGGGATCGATGAGCAGTTCTTC. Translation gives CASSQDDRGIDEQFF.

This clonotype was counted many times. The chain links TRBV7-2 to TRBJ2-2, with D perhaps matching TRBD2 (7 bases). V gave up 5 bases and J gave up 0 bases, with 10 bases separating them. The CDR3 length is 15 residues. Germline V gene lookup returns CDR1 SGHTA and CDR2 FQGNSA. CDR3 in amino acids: CASSPGGSNTGELFF. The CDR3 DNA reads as TGTGCCAGCAGCCCGGGGGGCTCGAACACCGGGGAGCTGTTTTTT.

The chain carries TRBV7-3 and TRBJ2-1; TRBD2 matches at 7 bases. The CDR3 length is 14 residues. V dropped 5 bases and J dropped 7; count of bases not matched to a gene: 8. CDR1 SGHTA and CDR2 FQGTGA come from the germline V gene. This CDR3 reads CASSPVGGENEQFF. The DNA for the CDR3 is TGTGCCAGCAGCCCAGTGGGGGGGGAGAATGAGCAGTTCTTC.

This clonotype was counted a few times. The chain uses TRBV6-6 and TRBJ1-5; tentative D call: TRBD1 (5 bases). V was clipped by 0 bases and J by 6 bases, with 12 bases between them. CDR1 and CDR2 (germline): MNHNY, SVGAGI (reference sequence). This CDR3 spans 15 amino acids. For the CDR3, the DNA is TGTGCCAGCAGTTACTCAGGGGTGGCAGGTCAGCCCCAGCATTTT. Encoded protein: CASSYSGVAGQPQHF.

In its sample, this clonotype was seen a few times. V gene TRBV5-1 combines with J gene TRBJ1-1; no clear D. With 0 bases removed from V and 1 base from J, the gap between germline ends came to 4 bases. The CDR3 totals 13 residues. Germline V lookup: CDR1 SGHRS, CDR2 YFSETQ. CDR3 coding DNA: TGCGCCAGCAGCTTGGACCAGAACACTGAAGCTTTCTTT. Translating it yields CASSLDQNTEAFF.

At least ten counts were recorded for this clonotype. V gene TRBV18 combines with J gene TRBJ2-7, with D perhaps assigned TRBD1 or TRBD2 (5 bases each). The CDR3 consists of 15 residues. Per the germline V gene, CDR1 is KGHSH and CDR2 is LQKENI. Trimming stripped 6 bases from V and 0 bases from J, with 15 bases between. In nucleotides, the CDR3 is TGTGCCAGCTCCCGGGCCCCAGGGAGCTCCTACGAGCAGTACGTC. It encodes CASSRAPGSSYEQYV.

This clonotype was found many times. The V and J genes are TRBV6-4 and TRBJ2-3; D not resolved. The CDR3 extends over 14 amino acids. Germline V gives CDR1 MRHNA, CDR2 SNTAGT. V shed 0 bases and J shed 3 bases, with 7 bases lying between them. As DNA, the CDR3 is TGTGCCAGCAGTGACTCGAAAGGGACAGATACGCAGTATTTT. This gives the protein CASSDSKGTDTQYF.

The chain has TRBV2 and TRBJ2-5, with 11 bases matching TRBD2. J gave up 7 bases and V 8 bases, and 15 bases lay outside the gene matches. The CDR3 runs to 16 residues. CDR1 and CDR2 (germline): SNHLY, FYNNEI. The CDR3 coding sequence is TGTGCCAGCGCACTAGCGGGGGCCGACCGACTGGGGACCCAGTACTTC. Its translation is CASALAGADRLGTQYF.

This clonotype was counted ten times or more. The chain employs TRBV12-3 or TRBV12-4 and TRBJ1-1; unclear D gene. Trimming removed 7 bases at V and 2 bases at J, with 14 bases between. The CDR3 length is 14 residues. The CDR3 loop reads CASTVGLTNTEAFF. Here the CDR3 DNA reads TGTGCCAGCACTGTCGGGCTGACAAACACTGAAGCTTTCTTT.